This entry is about one T cell receptor beta chain. The antigen is not known. The CDR3 covers 16 residues. Losses at the gene ends were 3 bases for V and 2 bases for J; bases not matched to a gene: 6. Germline V CDR1 and CDR2: SGHTA, FQGNSA. TCRdb keeps only in-frame clones here, not all; method: immunoSEQ multiplex PCR. The table has 2 million to 3 million clones, 80% to 95% seen once. The sample originates from a study of shared clonotypes between healthy human individuals. The study, taken as a whole, reports: Against clonotypes common to all four donors, non-shared ones had lower generation probabilities. Represented diversity, genetic and exposure-history alike, was limited by few donors. Researchers found naive subsets generally carried larger estimated richness than memory subsets.

Healthy and HIV-negative, the adult donors had no recent acute infections or vaccinations. This clonotype originated in a man between 18 and 35 years old in good health. Some clones in this sample may be carry-over from other donors' samples. Sequenced material: naive CD4+ T cells from PBMCs. The sample's subset: CD45RA+ positively selected. The rearrangement joins TRBV7-2 to TRBJ1-5, with 8 bases that match TRBD1. The CDR3 is CASSFSGGAGNQPQHF. CDR3 bases: TGTGCCAGCAGCTTCTCAGGGGGCGCGGGCAATCAGCCCCAGCATTTT.